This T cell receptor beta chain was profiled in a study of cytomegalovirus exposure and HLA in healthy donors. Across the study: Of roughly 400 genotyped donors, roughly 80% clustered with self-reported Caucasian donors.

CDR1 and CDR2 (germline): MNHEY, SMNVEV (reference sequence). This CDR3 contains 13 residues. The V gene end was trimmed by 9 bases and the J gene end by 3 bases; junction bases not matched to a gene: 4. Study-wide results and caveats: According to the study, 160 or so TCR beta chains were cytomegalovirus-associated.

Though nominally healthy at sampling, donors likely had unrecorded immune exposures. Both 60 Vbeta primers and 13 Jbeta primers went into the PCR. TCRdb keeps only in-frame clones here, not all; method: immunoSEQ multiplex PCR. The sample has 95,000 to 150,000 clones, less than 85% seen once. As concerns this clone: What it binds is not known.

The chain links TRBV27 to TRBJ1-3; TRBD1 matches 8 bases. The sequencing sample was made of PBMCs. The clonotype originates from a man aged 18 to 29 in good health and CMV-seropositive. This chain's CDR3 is CASSRGLGNTIYF. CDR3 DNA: TGTGCCAGTTCCAGGGGGCTTGGAAACACCATATATTTT.